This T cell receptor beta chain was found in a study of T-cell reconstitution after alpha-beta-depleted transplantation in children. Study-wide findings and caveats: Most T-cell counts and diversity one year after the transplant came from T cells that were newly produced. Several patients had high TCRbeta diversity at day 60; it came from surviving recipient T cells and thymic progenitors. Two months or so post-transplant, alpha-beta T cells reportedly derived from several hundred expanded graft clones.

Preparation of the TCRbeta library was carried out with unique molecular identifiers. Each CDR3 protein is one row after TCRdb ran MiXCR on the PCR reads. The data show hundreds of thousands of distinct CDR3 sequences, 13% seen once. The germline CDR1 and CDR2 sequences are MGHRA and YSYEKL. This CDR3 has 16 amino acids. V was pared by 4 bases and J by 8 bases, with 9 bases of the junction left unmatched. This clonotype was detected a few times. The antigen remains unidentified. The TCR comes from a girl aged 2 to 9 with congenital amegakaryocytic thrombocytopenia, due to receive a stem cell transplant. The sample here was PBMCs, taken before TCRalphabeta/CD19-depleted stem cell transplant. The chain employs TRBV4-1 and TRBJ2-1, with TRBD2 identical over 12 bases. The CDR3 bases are TGCGCCAGCAGCCTCCGGACTAGCGGGAAATGGTATGAGCAGTTCTTC. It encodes CASSLRTSGKWYEQFF.